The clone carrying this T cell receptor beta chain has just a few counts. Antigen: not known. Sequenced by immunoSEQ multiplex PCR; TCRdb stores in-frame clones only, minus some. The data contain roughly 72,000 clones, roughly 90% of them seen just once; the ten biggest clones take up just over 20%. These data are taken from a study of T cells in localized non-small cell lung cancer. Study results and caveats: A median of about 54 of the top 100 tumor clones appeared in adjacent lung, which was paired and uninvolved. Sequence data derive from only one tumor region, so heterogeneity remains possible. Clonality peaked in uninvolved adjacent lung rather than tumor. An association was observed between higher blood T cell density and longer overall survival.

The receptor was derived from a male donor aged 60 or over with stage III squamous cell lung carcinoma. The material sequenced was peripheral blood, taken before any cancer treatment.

CDR3 nucleotides: TGTGCCAGCAGTGGATCAGGAGGGGAGCTGTTTTTT. This gives the protein CASSGSGGELFF. The chain links TRBV27 to TRBJ2-2; the D is unclear. Germline CDR1 is MNHEY and CDR2 is SMNVEV (reference sequence). V lost 5 bases, J lost 8 bases, and 9 bases lay in between. CDR3 length equals 12 residues.